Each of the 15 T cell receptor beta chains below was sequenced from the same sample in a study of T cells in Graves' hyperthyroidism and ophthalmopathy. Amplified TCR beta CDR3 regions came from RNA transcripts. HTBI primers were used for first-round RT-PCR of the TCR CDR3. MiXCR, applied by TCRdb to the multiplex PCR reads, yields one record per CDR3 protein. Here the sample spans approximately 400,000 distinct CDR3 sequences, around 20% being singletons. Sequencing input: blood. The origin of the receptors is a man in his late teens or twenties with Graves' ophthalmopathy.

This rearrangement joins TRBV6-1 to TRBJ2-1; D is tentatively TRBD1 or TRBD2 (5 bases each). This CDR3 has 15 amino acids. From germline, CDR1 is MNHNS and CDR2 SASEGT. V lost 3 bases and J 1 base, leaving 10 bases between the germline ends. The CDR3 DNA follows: TGTGCCAGCAGTGATTGGGGGTCATCCTACAATGAGCAGTTCTTC. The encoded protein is CASSDWGSSYNEQFF.

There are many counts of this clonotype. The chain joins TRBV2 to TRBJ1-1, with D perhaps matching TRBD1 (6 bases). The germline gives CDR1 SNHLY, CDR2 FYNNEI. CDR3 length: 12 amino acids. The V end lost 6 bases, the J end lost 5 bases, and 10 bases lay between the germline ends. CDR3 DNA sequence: TGTGCCAGCAGAGGGGGAGAGACTGAAGCTTTCTTT. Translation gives CASRGGETEAFF.

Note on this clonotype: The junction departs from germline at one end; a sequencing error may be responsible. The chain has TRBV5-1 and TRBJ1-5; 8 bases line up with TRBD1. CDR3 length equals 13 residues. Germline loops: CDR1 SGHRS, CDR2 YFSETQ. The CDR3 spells CASSYGQGTAQHF. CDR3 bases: TGTGCCAGCAGCTACGGACAGGGAACGGCCCAGCATTTT.

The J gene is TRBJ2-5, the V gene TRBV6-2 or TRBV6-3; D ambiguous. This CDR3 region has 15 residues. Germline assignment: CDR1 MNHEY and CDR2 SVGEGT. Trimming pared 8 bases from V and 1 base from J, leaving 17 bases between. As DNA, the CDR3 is TGTGCCAGCTTCCCCGGGCCGAGCCGCCAAGAGACCCAGTACTTC. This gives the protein CASFPGPSRQETQYF.

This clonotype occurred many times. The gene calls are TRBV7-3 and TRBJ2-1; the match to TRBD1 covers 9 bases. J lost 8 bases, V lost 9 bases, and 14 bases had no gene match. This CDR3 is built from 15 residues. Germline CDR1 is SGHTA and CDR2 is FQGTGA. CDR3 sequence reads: CASAPGQGNSDEQFF. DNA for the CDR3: TGTGCCAGTGCCCCGGGACAGGGTAATAGCGATGAGCAGTTCTTC.

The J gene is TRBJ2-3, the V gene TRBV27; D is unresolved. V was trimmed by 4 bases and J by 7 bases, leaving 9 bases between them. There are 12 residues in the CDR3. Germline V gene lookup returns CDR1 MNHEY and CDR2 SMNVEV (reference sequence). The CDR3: CASSSRLNTQYF. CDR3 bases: TGTGCCAGCAGTTCCCGGCTCAATACGCAGTATTTT.

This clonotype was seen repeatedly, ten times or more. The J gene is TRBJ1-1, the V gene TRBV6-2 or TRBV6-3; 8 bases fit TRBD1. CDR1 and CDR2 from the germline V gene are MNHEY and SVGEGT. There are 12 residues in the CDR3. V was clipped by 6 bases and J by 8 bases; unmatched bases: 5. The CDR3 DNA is TGTGCCAGCAGGCCTCGGACAGGGGAAGCTTTCTTT. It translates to CASRPRTGEAFF.

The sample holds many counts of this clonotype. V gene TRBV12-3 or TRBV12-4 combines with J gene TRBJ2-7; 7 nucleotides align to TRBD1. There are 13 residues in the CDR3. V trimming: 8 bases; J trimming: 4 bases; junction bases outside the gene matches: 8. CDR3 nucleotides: TGTGCCAGCCGTGGGGACAGAACTTACGAGCAGTACTTC. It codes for CASRGDRTYEQYF.

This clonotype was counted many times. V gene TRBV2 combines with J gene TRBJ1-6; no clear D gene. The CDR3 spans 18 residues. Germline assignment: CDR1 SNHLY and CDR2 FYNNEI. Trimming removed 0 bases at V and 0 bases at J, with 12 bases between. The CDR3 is CASSEAPRVSSYNSPLHF. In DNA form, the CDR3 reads TGTGCCAGCAGTGAAGCGCCCCGGGTCAGCTCCTATAATTCACCCCTCCACTTT.

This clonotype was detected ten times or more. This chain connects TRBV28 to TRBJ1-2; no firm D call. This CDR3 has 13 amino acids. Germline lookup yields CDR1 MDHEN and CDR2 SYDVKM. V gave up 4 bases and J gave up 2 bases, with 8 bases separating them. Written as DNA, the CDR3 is TGTGCCAGCAGTTATGCAGGCAACTATGGCTACACCTTC. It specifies CASSYAGNYGYTF.

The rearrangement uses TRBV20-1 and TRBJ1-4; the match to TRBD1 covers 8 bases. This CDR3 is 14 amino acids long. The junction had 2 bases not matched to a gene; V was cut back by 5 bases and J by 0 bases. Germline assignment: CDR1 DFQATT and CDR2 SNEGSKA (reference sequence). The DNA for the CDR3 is TGCAGTGCTCCGGGACAGGCAACTAATGAAAAACTGTTTTTT. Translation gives CSAPGQATNEKLFF.

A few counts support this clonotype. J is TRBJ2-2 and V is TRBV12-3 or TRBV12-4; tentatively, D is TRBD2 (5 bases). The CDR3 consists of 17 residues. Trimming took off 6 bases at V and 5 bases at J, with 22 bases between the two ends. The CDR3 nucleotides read TGTGCCAGCAGCCCACGCCCAAAAAGACCGGGGACCGGGGAGCTGTTTTTT. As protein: CASSPRPKRPGTGELFF.

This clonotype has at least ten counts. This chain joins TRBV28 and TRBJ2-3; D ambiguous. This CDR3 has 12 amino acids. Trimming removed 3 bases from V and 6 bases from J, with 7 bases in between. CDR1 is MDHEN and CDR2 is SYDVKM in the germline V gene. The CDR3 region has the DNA TGTGCCAGCAGTTTTTTTGGGGATACGCAGTATTTT. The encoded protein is CASSFFGDTQYF.

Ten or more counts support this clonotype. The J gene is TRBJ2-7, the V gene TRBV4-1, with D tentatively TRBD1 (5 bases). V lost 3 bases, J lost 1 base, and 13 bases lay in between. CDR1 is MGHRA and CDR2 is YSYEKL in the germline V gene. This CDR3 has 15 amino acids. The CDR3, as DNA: TGCGCCAGCAGCCACGGTACAGGCGCTTCCTACGAGCAGTACTTC. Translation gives CASSHGTGASYEQYF.

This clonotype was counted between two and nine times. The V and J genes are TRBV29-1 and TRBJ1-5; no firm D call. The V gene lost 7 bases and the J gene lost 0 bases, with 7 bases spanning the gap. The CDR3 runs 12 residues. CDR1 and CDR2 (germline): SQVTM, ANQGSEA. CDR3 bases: TGCAGCGCCGGGGATAGCAATCAGCCCCAGCATTTT. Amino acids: CSAGDSNQPQHF.